This paragraph reports one TCR beta chain. This record belongs to a study of cytomegalovirus exposure and HLA in healthy donors. V dropped 4 bases and J dropped 1; count of bases not matched to a gene: 4. This CDR3 region has 14 residues. Looked up from germline, CDR1 is SGDLS and CDR2 is YYNGEE. The PCR had 60 Vbeta and 13 Jbeta primers. Clones were read by immunoSEQ multiplex PCR, and TCRdb kept only the in-frame ones, dropping some. The sample has 130,000 or so clones, 70% to 85% seen once. This receptor was identified in a male donor in good health and CMV-seropositive. The specimen was PBMCs. V usage is TRBV9 and J usage is TRBJ2-5; 7 bases map to TRBD1. CDR3 sequence (DNA): TGTGCCAGCAGCCCCACAGGGGCCCAAGAGACCCAGTACTTC. Translating gives CASSPTGAQETQYF.